The 20 T cell receptor beta chains in this list originate from one sample, sequenced in a study of T cells after yellow fever vaccination. From the 5' RACE reads, TCRdb called clonotypes with MiXCR, one entry per CDR3 protein. The table lists hundreds of thousands of distinct CDR3 sequences, around 12% of them singletons, with about 15% in the top ten. This specimen consisted of PBMCs, obtained on the day of the yellow fever booster vaccination. Receptors originate from a man aged 25-45 years who received the YFV17D yellow fever vaccine.

The rearrangement uses TRBV6-1 and TRBJ2-1; 10 nucleotides agree with TRBD1. Trimming cost V 6 bases and J 8 bases; bases outside gene matches: 10. The CDR3 loop spans 15 amino acids. Germline values: CDR1 MNHNS, CDR2 SASEGT. The CDR3 loop is CASRAPGQGRDEQFF. The CDR3, as DNA: TGTGCCAGCAGGGCTCCGGGACAGGGGAGGGATGAGCAGTTCTTC.

This chain links TRBV6-4 with TRBJ2-1; D remains ambiguous. The germline gives CDR1 MRHNA, CDR2 SNTAGT. Trimming took off 3 bases at V and 0 bases at J, with 3 bases between the two ends. There are 13 residues in the CDR3. The DNA of the CDR3 is TGTGCCAGCAGTGAGCGCTCCTACAATGAGCAGTTCTTC. Its translation: CASSERSYNEQFF.

On this clonotype: Possible read error: a much larger clone is one base away. The rearrangement uses TRBV12-3 or TRBV12-4 and TRBJ2-7, with D perhaps assigned TRBD1 or TRBD2 (6 bases each). The ends were cut back, 8 bases at V and 7 bases at J, with 15 bases in the middle. The CDR3 runs 12 residues. DNA for the CDR3: TGTGCCAGCGCTCGGGGGCTGTGGGAGCAGTACTTC. Its protein is CASARGLWEQYF.

This clonotype was seen only a few times. The chain joins TRBV5-1 to TRBJ1-1, with 10 bases fitting TRBD1. Germline V lookup: CDR1 SGHRS, CDR2 YFSETQ. The trim removed 3 bases at V and 4 bases at J, leaving 3 bases unmatched. The CDR3 extends over 14 amino acids. This CDR3 is CASSWRQGATEAFF. CDR3 nucleotides: TGCGCCAGCAGCTGGCGACAGGGGGCCACTGAAGCTTTCTTT.

The V gene is TRBV9, the J gene TRBJ2-2; D is unclear. Germline V gene data show CDR1 as SGDLS and CDR2 as YYNGEE. CDR3 length equals 16 residues. With 1 base removed from V and 7 bases from J, the gap between germline ends came to 17 bases. The CDR3 sequence is CASSVRSPLELGELFF. DNA for the CDR3: TGTGCCAGCAGCGTACGATCCCCCCTTGAGCTCGGGGAGCTGTTTTTT.

This clonotype was found a few times. The gene calls are TRBV20-1 and TRBJ2-3; D possibly matches TRBD1 or TRBD2 (5 bases each). Germline-derived CDR1 and CDR2 are DFQATT and SNEGSKA (reference sequence). The CDR3 spans 13 residues. The CDR3 DNA reads TGCAGGACCCCGGGACCCACGACCGATACGCAGTATTTT. This encodes CRTPGPTTDTQYF.

The chain employs TRBV5-6 and TRBJ2-5, with D possibly TRBD1 on 6 matching bases. The germline CDR1 and CDR2 sequences are SGHDT and YYEEEE. This CDR3 comprises 14 residues. The ends were cut back, 0 bases at V and 4 bases at J, with 10 bases in the middle. CDR3 in amino acids: CASSLEAGVETQYF. Here the CDR3 DNA reads TGTGCCAGCAGCTTGGAGGCAGGGGTAGAGACCCAGTACTTC.

CDR3 sequence (DNA): TGTGCCAGCAGCCAAGCCGGACTTTTCGATACGCAGTATTTT. It yields the protein CASSQAGLFDTQYF. The J gene is TRBJ2-3, the V gene TRBV3-1; tentative D call: TRBD2 (5 bases). Deletions cut 1 base from V and 6 bases from J, with 11 bases between. The CDR3 runs 14 residues. Looked up from germline, CDR1 is LGHDT and CDR2 is YNNKEL (reference sequence).

This clonotype was recorded a few times. The chain combines TRBV28 with TRBJ2-1; the match to TRBD2 covers 8 bases. The V and J ends lost 5 bases and 7 bases, in that order; junction bases with no gene match: 13. The CDR3 runs 16 residues. The germline gives CDR1 MDHEN, CDR2 SYDVKM. CDR3 loop: CASSPIAGNVGNEQFF. As DNA, the CDR3 is TGTGCCAGCAGTCCGATAGCGGGAAACGTTGGGAATGAGCAGTTCTTC. Complete variable domain (other parts from reference TRBV28 and TRBJ2-1): DVKVTQSSRYLVKRTGEKVFLECVQDMDHENMFWYRQDPGLGLRLIYFSYDVKMKEKGDIPEGYSVSREKKERFSLILESASTNQTSMYLCASSPIAGNVGNEQFFGPGTRLTVL.

Notes on this clonotype: With only one base between it and a far larger clone, this is likely a read error. This chain joins TRBV7-2 and TRBJ2-7; a possible D gene is TRBD1 (5 bases). V was shortened by 1 base and J by 3 bases, with 7 bases between the two germline ends. The germline V gene encodes CDR1 SGHTA and CDR2 FQGNSA. This CDR3 contains 13 residues. CDR3 nucleotides: TGTGCCAGCAGCTTAGGACAGTGCTACGAGCAGTACTTC. Amino acid sequence: CASSLGQCYEQYF.

The chain joins TRBV11-2 to TRBJ2-7; 9 nucleotides agree with TRBD2. Germline V gives CDR1 SGHAT, CDR2 FQNNGV. V was pared by 2 bases and J by 6 bases, with 8 bases of the junction left unmatched. The CDR3 consists of 15 residues. CDR3 loop: CASSLSLAGNGEQYF. DNA of the CDR3: TGTGCCAGCAGCTTAAGTCTAGCGGGAAATGGCGAGCAGTACTTC.

The V and J genes are TRBV3-1 and TRBJ2-1; 11 bases align to TRBD2. The V segment lost 3 bases and the J segment 3 bases; nucleotides outside the gene matches: 10. The CDR3 covers 18 residues. Looked up from germline, CDR1 is LGHDT and CDR2 is YNNKEL (reference sequence). The CDR3 protein is CASSHSGGGTSSYNEQFF. CDR3 nucleotide sequence: TGTGCCAGCAGCCATAGCGGGGGGGGGACTAGCAGCTACAATGAGCAGTTCTTC.

This clonotype has only a few counts. J is TRBJ2-7 and V is TRBV9; D gene ambiguous. V was shortened by 0 bases and J by 6 bases, with 13 bases between the two germline ends. CDR1 and CDR2 (germline): SGDLS, YYNGEE. This CDR3 is built from 14 residues. The CDR3 sequence: CASSVGAGSSEQYF. In nucleotides, the CDR3 is TGTGCCAGCAGCGTAGGGGCAGGTTCATCCGAGCAGTACTTC.

The CDR3 DNA follows: TGCGCCAGCAGCGACTGGGCGTCCGGGGAGCTGTTTTTT. It specifies CASSDWASGELFF. The rearrangement uses TRBV5-1 and TRBJ2-2; D not certain. Germline lookup yields CDR1 SGHRS and CDR2 YFSETQ. The V end was cut by 4 bases, the J end by 6 bases, with 10 bases between. The CDR3 consists of 13 residues.

The chain joins TRBV5-5 to TRBJ1-1; unclear D gene. V lost 3 bases to trimming and J lost 3 bases, with 9 bases between them. The CDR3 spans 13 residues. Germline CDR1 is SGHKS and CDR2 is YYEKEE (reference sequence). This chain's CDR3 is CASSSHGDTEAFF. DNA for the CDR3: TGTGCCAGCAGCTCGCACGGGGACACTGAAGCTTTCTTT. The whole variable domain, filled in from reference TRBV5-5 and TRBJ1-1, reads DAGVTQSPTHLIKTRGQQVTLRCSPISGHKSVSWYQQVLGQGPQFIFQYYEKEERGRGNFPDRFSARQFPNYSSELNVNALLLGDSALYLCASSSHGDTEAFFGQGTRLTVV.

In this sample, this clonotype turned up many times. The rearrangement links TRBV7-3 to TRBJ2-7; 7 bases match TRBD2. The CDR3 runs 15 residues. Germline CDR1 SGHTA, CDR2 FQGTGA. V was clipped by 2 bases and J by 2 bases; unmatched bases: 6. CDR3 sequence: CASSLSGGSTYEQYF. The CDR3 region has the DNA TGTGCCAGCAGCTTATCGGGCGGGAGCACCTACGAGCAGTACTTC. The complete variable domain, with remaining parts taken from reference TRBV7-3 and TRBJ2-7, reads GAGVSQTPSNKVTEKGKYVELRCDPISGHTALYWYRQSLGQGPEFLIYFQGTGAADDSGLPNDRFFAVRPEGSVSTLKIQRTERGDSAVYLCASSLSGGSTYEQYFGPGTRLTVT.

The chain carries TRBV10-3 and TRBJ2-2; maybe TRBD2 (5 bases). Trimming removed 3 bases from V and 8 bases from J, with 16 bases in between. Germline values: CDR1 ENHRY, CDR2 SYGVKD. CDR3 size: 15 residues. The CDR3 sequence is CAISEEEPGIGELFF. DNA of the CDR3: TGTGCCATCAGTGAAGAGGAGCCCGGGATAGGGGAGCTGTTTTTT.

The gene calls are TRBV11-2 and TRBJ2-7; the D gene is possibly TRBD2 (6 bases). The CDR3 extends over 15 amino acids. Germline CDR1 and CDR2: SGHAT and FQNNGV. The V and J ends lost 1 base and 5 bases respectively, with 15 bases between them. The DNA of the CDR3 is TGTGCCAGCAGCTTAGGGTCTAGCGTTAAGGACGAGCAGTACTTC. It codes for CASSLGSSVKDEQYF.

The gene calls are TRBV20-1 and TRBJ1-6; no reliable D call. V was pared by 6 bases and J by 7 bases, with 13 bases between. Germline V gene data show CDR1 as DFQATT and CDR2 as SNEGSKA (reference sequence). The CDR3 is 13 residues long. CDR3 DNA sequence: TGCAGTGCCTCAGGTGGTCCCAATTCACCCCTCCACTTT. Its translation: CSASGGPNSPLHF.

Ten or more counts support this clonotype. J is TRBJ1-5 and V is TRBV7-2; D may be TRBD1 (5 bases). The CDR3 totals 13 residues. V lost 3 bases to trimming and J lost 11 bases, with 14 bases between them. Per germline, CDR1 SGHTA and CDR2 FQGNSA. The CDR3 loop reads CASSFKGLRAQHF. The CDR3 DNA sequence: TGTGCCAGCAGCTTCAAAGGTCTCAGGGCCCAGCATTTT.